This TCR beta chain was observed in a study of blood T cell repertoires in COVID-19. TCRdb keeps only in-frame clones here, not all; method: immunoSEQ multiplex PCR. The sample carries hundreds of thousands of clones, more than 80% recorded once. Material: PBMCs or T cells enriched from blood (not recorded which). The TCR was taken from a woman between 18 and 29 years old who had recovered from COVID-19.

The CDR3 nucleotides read TGTGCCAGTAGTATTGTGGCAGGGATTAACTATGGCTACACCTTC. Protein sequence: CASSIVAGINYGYTF. The J gene is TRBJ1-2, the V gene TRBV19; possible D gene TRBD1, 5 bases. Germline V gene lookup returns CDR1 LNHDA and CDR2 SQIVND (reference sequence). This CDR3 region has 15 residues. V shed 3 bases and J shed 1 base, with 12 bases lying between them.